The 8 T cell receptor beta chains listed next were all sequenced from one sample in a study of human T cells and chemical hapten exposure. Via MiXCR, TCRdb re-called the RACE reads, giving one row per CDR3 protein. Of some 350,000 distinct CDR3 sequences listed, over 6% are singletons. Noted time point: patch test 2, 6 weeks after DPC sensitization. Regarding treatment: therapeutic diphenylcyclopropenone sensitization with weekly scalp DPC. Specimen: whole blood, collected in connection with sensitization to the hapten diphenylcyclopropenone (DPC). The receptors derive from a woman under 30 with alopecia areata. Some clones in this sample may be carry-over from other donors' samples.

This clonotype was counted ten times or more. The V gene is TRBV12-3 or TRBV12-4, the J gene TRBJ2-3, with 7 bases that match TRBD2. The CDR3 totals 16 residues. V lost 1 base to trimming and J lost 0 bases; unmatched junction nucleotides: 4. CDR3 in amino acids: CASSLGASGSTDTQYF. CDR3 bases: TGTGCCAGCAGTTTAGGGGCTAGCGGTAGCACAGATACGCAGTATTTT.

This clonotype was seen only a few times. The V and J genes are TRBV7-2 and TRBJ2-7; possibly TRBD1 or TRBD2 for D (6 bases each). Germline V lookup: CDR1 SGHTA, CDR2 FQGNSA. CDR3 length: 13 amino acids. The V and J ends lost 4 bases and 5 bases respectively, with 12 bases between them. CDR3 DNA sequence: TGTGCCAGCAGCTGGGGGGCCGTCAACGAGCAGTACTTC. This encodes CASSWGAVNEQYF.

This clonotype has a count of ten or more. This chain links TRBV20-1 with TRBJ2-3; the D is unclear. CDR3 size: 12 residues. V was pared by 2 bases and J by 2 bases, with 5 bases between. Germline V CDR1 and CDR2: DFQATT, SNEGSKA (reference sequence). The CDR3 DNA reads TGCAGTGCTAGACGCGACACAGATACGCAGTATTTT. It codes for CSARRDTDTQYF.

This clonotype was recorded a few times. DNA for the CDR3: TGCAGTGCGACTAGTGGAACCTACGAGCAGTACTTC. This gives the protein CSATSGTYEQYF. The J gene is TRBJ2-7, the V gene TRBV20-1, with D possibly matching TRBD2 (6 bases). The CDR3 length is 12 residues. The V gene lost 6 bases and the J gene lost 2 bases, with 11 bases spanning the gap. Germline CDR1 and CDR2: DFQATT and SNEGSKA (reference sequence).

V gene TRBV12-3 or TRBV12-4 combines with J gene TRBJ2-7; D may match TRBD1 or TRBD2 (5 bases each). V lost 8 bases and J lost 2, with 10 bases in between. CDR3 size: 12 residues. This CDR3 reads CASGEGTYEQYF. CDR3 nucleotides: TGTGCCAGCGGTGAGGGGACCTACGAGCAGTACTTC.

The chain carries TRBV6-1 and TRBJ1-1, with 8 bases fitting TRBD1. V was pared by 4 bases and J by 4 bases, with 8 bases of the junction left unmatched. Looked up from germline, CDR1 is MNHNS and CDR2 is SASEGT. The CDR3 length is 15 residues. CDR3 nucleotide sequence: TGTGCCAGCAGTGGAAGGACAGGGTGGGGCACTGAAGCTTTCTTT. As protein: CASSGRTGWGTEAFF.

There are a few counts of this clonotype. This CDR3 reads CASSLDLGPGNTIYF. CDR3 nucleotide sequence: TGTGCCAGCAGTTTGGACCTGGGCCCTGGAAACACCATATATTTT. The chain joins TRBV28 to TRBJ1-3; D unclear. Germline loops: CDR1 MDHEN, CDR2 SYDVKM. The CDR3 runs to 15 residues. Trimming removed 3 bases from V and 2 bases from J, with 11 bases in between. Using reference TRBV28 and TRBJ1-3 for the parts outside the CDR3, the full variable domain is DVKVTQSSRYLVKRTGEKVFLECVQDMDHENMFWYRQDPGLGLRLIYFSYDVKMKEKGDIPEGYSVSREKKERFSLILESASTNQTSMYLCASSLDLGPGNTIYFGEGSWLTVV.

V and J are TRBV29-1 and TRBJ2-7; 9 positions agree with TRBD1. Germline CDR1 reads SQVTM; CDR2 reads ANQGSEA. The V and J ends lost 6 bases and 4 bases, in that order; junction bases with no gene match: 7. The CDR3 is 13 amino acids. The CDR3 DNA is TGCAGCGTGGGAGAGGGGACAGGGTACGAGCAGTACTTC. Protein product: CSVGEGTGYEQYF.